This TCR beta chain is drawn from a study of T-cell reconstitution after alpha-beta-depleted transplantation in children. General observations from the study: Some patients owed their high day-60 TCRbeta diversity to surviving recipient T cells and thymic progenitors. It was newly produced T cells that mostly accounted for T-cell counts and diversity one year after transplant. Reportedly, alpha-beta T cells present about two months post-transplant originated from several hundred expanded clones of graft origin.

Preparation of the TCRbeta library used unique molecular identifiers. TCRdb ran MiXCR on the PCR reads and lists one entry per CDR3 protein. The repertoire holds approximately 290,000 distinct CDR3 sequences, with approximately 10% as singletons. This clonotype was detected ten times or more. What it recognizes is unknown. Deletions cut 3 bases from V and 2 bases from J, with 14 bases between. CDR3 length equals 15 residues. Germline V gene sequence: CDR1 ENHRY, CDR2 SYGVKD. The gene calls are TRBV10-3 and TRBJ2-7; perhaps TRBD1 as D (5 bases). Sequencing was performed on peripheral blood, taken 180 days after TCRalphabeta/CD19-depleted stem cell transplant. The TCR sequence derives from a male patient under 10 years old who had a stem cell transplant for chronic granulomatous disease, so the T cells may come from the graft donor. CDR3 protein: CAISDWEQETYEQYF. The CDR3 DNA reads TGTGCCATCAGTGACTGGGAACAGGAGACCTACGAGCAGTACTTC.